These 21 T cell receptor beta chains were sequenced from one sample in a study of blood T cell repertoires in COVID-19. Produced via immunoSEQ multiplex PCR; TCRdb's table is partial and in-frame only. The profile covers around 20,000 clones, with 85% appearing a single time and less than 70% taken by the ten largest. Sequencing was performed on peripheral blood. The receptors stem from a man aged 80 or over with acute or convalescent COVID-19.

A single count supports this clone. The genes are TRBV4-3 and TRBJ1-2; D possibly corresponds to TRBD1 (6 bases). CDR3 size: 14 residues. With 2 bases removed from V and 2 bases from J, the gap between germline ends came to 9 bases. Germline V lookup: CDR1 LGHNA, CDR2 YSLEER. Here the CDR3 reads CASSQLDRNYGYTF. CDR3 bases: TGCGCCAGCAGCCAACTGGACAGAAACTATGGCTACACCTTC.

The gene calls are TRBV27 and TRBJ1-4; no clear D. The V gene lost 2 bases and the J gene lost 5 bases, with 6 bases spanning the gap. CDR1 and CDR2 from the germline V gene are MNHEY and SMNVEV (reference sequence). The CDR3 is made up of 13 amino acids. The CDR3 DNA reads TGTGCCAGCAGTTTACGGGAGAATGAAAAACTGTTTTTT. It is translated as CASSLRENEKLFF.

The chain uses TRBV20-1 and TRBJ2-1, with D possibly TRBD2 on 7 matching bases. Germline values: CDR1 DFQATT, CDR2 SNEGSKA (reference sequence). The CDR3 is 13 residues long. V was pared by 3 bases and J by 12 bases, with 18 bases between. DNA of the CDR3: TGCAGTGCTAGTCCTGGGGGGGAGGGGGGGCAGTTCTTC. Translating it yields CSASPGGEGGQFF.

The CDR3 loop is CASSPTNRGSATYNEQFF. CDR3 coding DNA: TGTGCCAGCTCACCGACTAACAGGGGGTCAGCGACCTACAATGAGCAGTTCTTC. The chain combines TRBV18 with TRBJ2-1, with 8 bases matching TRBD1. CDR3 length: 18 residues. Germline CDR1 KGHSH, CDR2 LQKENI. The J segment lost 2 bases and the V segment lost 3 bases, leaving 12 bases of the junction unmatched.

The chain has TRBV19 and TRBJ1-1; D is unclear. Per germline, CDR1 LNHDA and CDR2 SQIVND (reference sequence). The CDR3 length is 12 residues. The V gene lost 2 bases and the J gene lost 3 bases, with 4 bases spanning the gap. The CDR3 reads CASSITDTEAFF. CDR3 sequence (DNA): TGTGCCAGTAGTATAACGGACACTGAAGCTTTCTTT.

This clone was counted once. V is TRBV27 and J is TRBJ2-7, with a weak D call TRBD1 (6 bases). The ends were cut back, 8 bases at V and 3 bases at J, with 11 bases in the middle. CDR1 is MNHEY, CDR2 SMNVEV, per germline (reference sequence). The CDR3 has 12 residues. CDR3 region: CASGWTDYEQYF. The CDR3 DNA reads TGTGCCAGCGGGTGGACAGACTACGAGCAGTACTTC.

The J gene is TRBJ1-1, the V gene TRBV7-2, with TRBD1 as a possible D gene (5 bases). The CDR3 has 14 amino acids. V shed 7 bases and J shed 1 base, with 13 bases lying between them. The V gene's germline CDR1 is SGHTA and CDR2 FQGNSA. The CDR3 DNA is TGTGCCAGCACCGCGGGACTCCAGAACACTGAAGCTTTCTTT. This codes for CASTAGLQNTEAFF.

The gene calls are TRBV6-2 or TRBV6-3 and TRBJ1-6; 7 positions match TRBD1. Trimming removed 5 bases from V and 9 bases from J; junction bases left unmatched: 7. CDR1 and CDR2 (germline): MNHEY, SVGEGT. This CDR3 region has 14 residues. In DNA form, the CDR3 reads TGTGCCAGCAGTGACAACAGGGGAAGTTCACCCCTCCACTTT. Amino acid sequence: CASSDNRGSSPLHF.

The V call is TRBV5-4, the J call TRBJ2-6; D unclear. V lost 0 bases and J lost 0, with 7 bases in between. Germline V CDR1 and CDR2: SGHNT, YYREEE (reference sequence). This CDR3 is built from 16 residues. Here the CDR3 DNA reads TGTGCCAGCAGCTTGGCAAGCGCCTCTGGGGCCAACGTCCTGACTTTC. Protein sequence: CASSLASASGANVLTF. The full variable domain, rest sourced from reference TRBV5-4 and TRBJ2-6, is ETGVTQSPTHLIKTRGQQVTLRCSSQSGHNTVSWYQQALGQGPQFIFQYYREEENGRGNFPPRFSGLQFPNYSSELNVNALELDDSALYLCASSLASASGANVLTFGAGSRLTVL.

The chain employs TRBV28 and TRBJ2-1; TRBD2 agrees at 15 bases. Per germline, CDR1 MDHEN and CDR2 SYDVKM. This CDR3 contains 16 residues. V lost 5 bases and J lost 3; bases outside the gene matches: 2. The CDR3 sequence: CASSRTSGGDYNEQFF. CDR3 sequence (DNA): TGTGCCAGCAGTAGGACTAGCGGGGGGGACTACAATGAGCAGTTCTTC.

The chain has TRBV30 and TRBJ1-4, with unresolved D. Trimming left V 2 bases short and J 5 bases short, with 12 bases between. There are 14 residues in the CDR3. Germline V lookup: CDR1 GTSNPN, CDR2 SVGIG (reference sequence). The CDR3 DNA is TGTGCCTGGAGTTCTCACAGCCTCAATGAAAAACTGTTTTTT. Amino acids: CAWSSHSLNEKLFF.

The V and J genes are TRBV6-6 and TRBJ2-3; 13 bases map to TRBD2. CDR1 and CDR2 (germline): MNHNY, SVGAGI (reference sequence). This CDR3 comprises 16 residues. J was trimmed by 4 bases and V by 6 bases; bases with no gene match: 7. In nucleotides, the CDR3 is TGTGCCAGCAGGGAACTAGCGGGGGGGCCATCAGATACGCAGTATTTT. Protein product: CASRELAGGPSDTQYF.

This clone was found a few times. J is TRBJ2-7 and V is TRBV15, with a weak D call TRBD2 (6 bases). Germline assignment: CDR1 LNHNV and CDR2 YYDKDF (reference sequence). The CDR3 totals 15 residues. V was clipped by 3 bases and J by 4 bases, with 16 bases between them. CDR3 loop: CATSSPGRREYEQYF. The CDR3 DNA sequence: TGTGCCACCAGCAGTCCCGGACGGAGGGAATACGAGCAGTACTTC.

The V and J genes are TRBV18 and TRBJ2-7; tentative D call: TRBD1 (5 bases). CDR1 KGHSH and CDR2 LQKENI come from the germline V gene. This CDR3 region has 14 residues. V lost 4 bases, J lost 2 bases, and 12 bases lay in between. The CDR3 sequence: CASSLGQGTYEQYF. The CDR3 DNA reads TGTGCCAGCTCACTGGGCCAGGGCACCTACGAGCAGTACTTC.

V is TRBV5-4 and J is TRBJ1-2; TRBD1 agrees at 8 bases. From germline, CDR1 is SGHNT and CDR2 YYREEE (reference sequence). V was clipped by 4 bases and J by 6 bases; unmatched bases: 8. The CDR3 sequence is 14 residues long. CDR3 in DNA: TGTGCCAGCAGCCTAGGACAGGGAGGTGATGGCTACACCTTC. Translating it yields CASSLGQGGDGYTF.

The chain employs TRBV20-1 and TRBJ2-7; 7 bases map to TRBD1. This CDR3 region has 11 residues. The germline V gene has CDR1 DFQATT and CDR2 SNEGSKA (reference sequence). J gave up 4 bases and V 4 bases, and 1 base lay outside the gene matches. In DNA, the CDR3 is TGCAGTGCTAAGGGGGCGTACGAGCAGTACTTC. Protein sequence: CSAKGAYEQYF.

The chain combines TRBV28 with TRBJ1-2; possible D gene TRBD1, 6 bases. Germline values: CDR1 MDHEN, CDR2 SYDVKM. The V gene lost 11 bases and the J gene lost 2 bases, with 12 bases spanning the gap. The CDR3 length is 12 residues. For the CDR3, the DNA is TGTGCCCTCGCAGGGGCGAACTATGGCTACACCTTC. Its translation is CALAGANYGYTF.

The chain uses TRBV6-1 and TRBJ1-2, with D unclear. Germline values: CDR1 MNHNS, CDR2 SASEGT. CDR3 length: 14 residues. V lost 1 base, J lost 8 bases, and 14 bases lay in between. The CDR3 spells CASSEGRNTMGYTF. The DNA of the CDR3 is TGTGCCAGCAGTGAAGGACGGAATACTATGGGCTACACCTTC.

This chain uses TRBV4-2 with TRBJ1-1; TRBD1 matches at 7 bases. CDR3 length: 15 amino acids. V was clipped by 5 bases and J by 5 bases; unmatched bases: 11. Germline CDR1 and CDR2: LGHNA and YNFKEQ. CDR3 sequence (DNA): TGTGCCAGCAGCAAAGCCACAGGGGTGGGAACTGAAGCTTTCTTT. This encodes CASSKATGVGTEAFF.

The chain uses TRBV4-3 and TRBJ1-6, with TRBD1 matching 7 bases. After removal of 0 bases from V and 10 bases from J, the junction contained 6 bases not matched to a gene. The CDR3 runs to 15 residues. Germline assignment: CDR1 LGHNA and CDR2 YSLEER. CDR3 in DNA: TGCGCCAGCAGCCAAGATAACAGGGGTAGATCACCCCTCCACTTT. Amino acid sequence: CASSQDNRGRSPLHF.

The chain employs TRBV9 and TRBJ2-7, with TRBD1 identical over 9 bases. This CDR3 has 15 amino acids. V lost 4 bases and J lost 3; bases outside the gene matches: 8. Germline V gene data show CDR1 as SGDLS and CDR2 as YYNGEE. CDR3 region: CASSPGQGSFYEQYF. DNA of the CDR3: TGTGCCAGCAGCCCGGGACAGGGAAGTTTCTACGAGCAGTACTTC.